These T cell receptor beta chains were read from a single sample in a study of cytomegalovirus exposure and HLA in healthy donors. Assay: immunoSEQ multiplex PCR; the TCRdb copy retains only in-frame clones and omits some. The sample contains 150,000 to 200,000 clones, 81% of which appear only once. The specimen sequenced was PBMCs. Receptors originate from a man between 50 and 59 years old in good health and CMV-seropositive. CDR3s include the opening cysteine and the closing phenylalanine or tryptophan. The order of the fields is clone size, V gene, J gene, D gene, CDR3 DNA, CDR3 protein. D genes are given only for firm matches. Not all rows give a size; the values are once, few, many and, for expanded clones, a class.

-	TRBV5-5	TRBJ1-5	TRBD1	TGTGCCAGCAGCCTCGAAAGCCAGGGGGCCCATCAGCCCCAGCATTTT	CASSLESQGAHQPQHF
-	TRBV19	TRBJ1-6	TRBD1	TGTGCCAGTAGTTCTGACAGGGGGTTGTCACCCCTCCACTTT	CASSSDRGLSPLHF
-	TRBV5-6	TRBJ1-5	TRBD1	TGTGCCAGCAGCCGGGAGGGACAGGGGACTGCCAATCAGCCCCAGCATTTT	CASSREGQGTANQPQHF
-	TRBV7-2	TRBJ2-1	TRBD2	TGTGCCAGCAGCTTAAGCCTAGCGGGATACAATGAGCAGTTCTTC	CASSLSLAGYNEQFF
few	TRBV5-1	TRBJ2-7	-	TGCGCCAGCAGCTGGCAGGGTTCGGACTACGAGCAGTACTTC	CASSWQGSDYEQYF
-	TRBV19	TRBJ2-3	TRBD2	TGTGCCAGTTCCCGGACTAGCGGGATTTTAGATACGCAGTATTTT	CASSRTSGILDTQYF
-	TRBV2	TRBJ2-4	-	TGTGCCAGCTGGTCCGGGTTGGCCAAAAACATTCAGTACTTC	CASWSGLAKNIQYF
-	TRBV28	TRBJ1-2	TRBD1	TGTGCCAGCAGGCTTAGGACAGGAGGGGCGCATGGCTACACCTTC	CASRLRTGGAHGYTF
-	TRBV28	TRBJ2-1	-	TGTGCCAGCACCCATAGGGAGAGCTCCTACAATGAGCAGTTCTTC	CASTHRESSYNEQFF
-	TRBV2	TRBJ1-4	TRBD1	TGTGCCACGTCAGGGGGGACAGGGAGAGATGAAAAACTGTTTTTT	CATSGGTGRDEKLFF
-	TRBV5-1	TRBJ2-5	-	TGCGCCAGCAGCTCGGGCGGGCCTTACCAAGAGACCCAGTACTTC	CASSSGGPYQETQYF
-	TRBV2	TRBJ2-1	TRBD1	TGTGCCGGATCCTGGACAGGGGATGAGCAGTTCTTC	CAGSWTGDEQFF
-	TRBV6-1	TRBJ2-7	-	TGTGCCAGCAGTGAACACGGCTACGAGCAGTACTTC	CASSEHGYEQYF
few	TRBV5-5	TRBJ1-3	-	TGTGCCAGCAGCTTGGGGGGGCCCGGAAACACCATATATTTT	CASSLGGPGNTIYF
few	TRBV28	TRBJ1-6	-	TGTGCCAGCAGTTTAGAGGGCAGCTATAATTCACCCCTCCACTTT	CASSLEGSYNSPLHF
-	TRBV6-4	TRBJ1-6	-	TGTGCCAGCAGTCCGGACATAAATTCACCCCTCCACTTT	CASSPDINSPLHF
-	TRBV4-1	TRBJ1-5	-	TGCGCCAGCAGCCAAGGCTCCGGGAATCAGCCCCAGCATTTT	CASSQGSGNQPQHF
-	TRBV18	TRBJ1-5	-	TGTGCCAGCTCAGGAACCGGGGAGCCCCAGCATTTT	CASSGTGEPQHF
-	TRBV28	TRBJ1-5	-	TGTGCCAGCGATCGGGGAGGGAGACAGCCCCAGCATTTT	CASDRGGRQPQHF
-	TRBV7-3	TRBJ1-1	-	TGTGCCAGCAGCCTTGTCTTGAACACTGAAGCTTTCTTT	CASSLVLNTEAFF
-	TRBV2	TRBJ1-2	TRBD1	TGTGCCAGCAGTCCAACGGGACAGGGGTCCTATGGCTACACCTTC	CASSPTGQGSYGYTF
-	TRBV6-5	TRBJ2-6	-	TGTGCCAGCAGTTACTCGATTCGGGCTGGGGCCAACGTCCTGACTTTC	CASSYSIRAGANVLTF
-	TRBV14	TRBJ2-3	-	TGTGCCAGCAGCCGGAGCCCTAGCACAGATACGCAGTATTTT	CASSRSPSTDTQYF
-	TRBV4-3	TRBJ2-7	-	TGCGCCAGCAGCAGGGGGGGGCCCTACGAGCAGTACTTC	CASSRGGPYEQYF
-	TRBV6-6	TRBJ2-7	TRBD2	TGTGCCAGCAGTTACGACGCGGGGGGCAGGCGGCAGTACTTC	CASSYDAGGRRQYF
-	TRBV29-1	TRBJ1-1	-	TGCAGCGCTCATCTCGGGGGGGGAAACACTGAAGCTTTCTTT	CSAHLGGGNTEAFF
-	TRBV5-1	TRBJ1-1	-	TGCGCCAGCGGCAGGGATATTGACACTGAAGCTTTCTTT	CASGRDIDTEAFF
few	TRBV29-1	TRBJ2-7	TRBD1	TGCAGCGTTGTGACAGGGGCGACCTACGAGCAGTACTTC	CSVVTGATYEQYF
once	TRBV5-6	TRBJ2-7	-	TGTGCCAGCAGCCCCCTGGGGCCCTACGAGCAGTACTTC	CASSPLGPYEQYF
few	TRBV28	TRBJ2-1	TRBD2	TGTGCCAGCAGTAAGGGAGGAGCGGGGGGCCACAATGAGCAGTTCTTC	CASSKGGAGGHNEQFF
-	TRBV9	TRBJ2-1	-	TGTGCCAGCAGCGTAGGCGGCTCCTACAATGAGCAGTTCTTC	CASSVGGSYNEQFF
-	TRBV7-3	TRBJ2-7	TRBD2	TGTGCCAGCAGCACCGGGACTAGGGCTGAGCAGTACTTC	CASSTGTRAEQYF
-	TRBV6-6	TRBJ2-7	-	TGTGCCAGCACCCTCGGGGTTGCCTACGAGCAGTACTTC	CASTLGVAYEQYF
-	TRBV4-3	TRBJ1-1	-	TGCGCCAGCAGCCAAGCCCCAGGGGCCAACACTGAAGCTTTCTTT	CASSQAPGANTEAFF
-	TRBV7-8	TRBJ2-7	-	TGTGCCAGCAGCTTTCACAGGAGCTACGAGCAGTACTTC	CASSFHRSYEQYF
-	TRBV13	TRBJ2-5	TRBD2	TGTGCCAGCAGCTCGGAGGGACTAGCGGGGGAAGAGACCCAGTACTTC	CASSSEGLAGEETQYF
-	TRBV11-2	TRBJ2-7	-	TGTGCCAGCAGCCAGACAGGCCACTGGTCCTACGAGCAGTACTTC	CASSQTGHWSYEQYF